This TCR beta chain was obtained from a study of Graves' ophthalmopathy and Graves' hyperthyroidism (dated by TCRdb to between 2018 and 2020). A note on the overall study: Peripheral blood was collected at initial diagnosis, before any treatment. An independent validation cohort was composed of 18 to 20 hyperthyroidism patients and roughly 16 patients who later progressed from hyperthyroidism to ophthalmopathy. In total, 135 blood samples were TCR-sequenced: some 43 ophthalmopathy, some 80 hyperthyroidism and roughly 17 hyperthyroidism-to-ophthalmopathy patients. The study used signatures of the TCR beta repertoire to tell Graves' ophthalmopathy apart from Graves' hyperthyroidism and to predict which patients would progress to ophthalmopathy. To explore V-J signatures that separate ophthalmopathy from hyperthyroidism, a discovery set of about a hundred patients was enrolled, consisting of more than 40 with ophthalmopathy and about 60 with stable hyperthyroidism. In five or six hyperthyroidism patients, the T-cell repertoire of thyroid tissue was compared with the T-cell repertoire of blood. Following sample collection, hyperthyroidism patients were given methimazole at a starting dose of 30 mg daily, and ophthalmopathy patients were given high-dose intravenous methylprednisolone. Beyond this particular receptor, the publication reports: Most of the expanded thyroid clonotypes with a frequency above 0.001 were also detected in blood, and it was suggested that the thyroid immune response may be reflected by blood repertoires. Sample size was not predetermined statistically, and investigators were not blinded to group allocation. In validation, the model predicted ophthalmopathy progression with 55% to 71% sensitivity and about 77% specificity; roughly eleven predicted patients were CT-confirmed with GO in a median of about 7.1 months. The 13-signature model separated ophthalmopathy from stable hyperthyroidism with over 85% sensitivity and 81.08% specificity in cross-validation, and 80%/75% in the test set.

TCR beta CDR3 regions were amplified from RNA transcripts for repertoire sequencing. The first round of RT-PCR was done with HTBI primers and the Qiagen OneStep RT-PCR kit, and was followed by a second round of multiplex PCR, then size selection and purification. Libraries were sequenced paired-end with 100 bp reads on an Illumina HiSeq2000. Per the source publication's procedure: SOAPnuke was used to process the reads, removing any read that contained adapters or uncalled bases, had a mean Phred below 15, or lacked an exact match to the constant primer or identifier. COPE v1.2.5 was used to merge the high-quality paired reads. Clonotypes were defined as unique nucleotide sequences and were aligned to IMGT TRB V, D and J references using MiTCR v1.1. The analysis was limited to V-J combinations with a frequency above 0.0001, which together covered around 99% of the repertoires. For each V-J combination, a TCR clonal expansion and chaos score was defined as F50 clonal expansion divided by the chaos observed in the TCRdist matrix. Features were reduced by Welch's t-statistics and random forest to 10 to 15 V-J combinations, which fed a naive Bayes classifier. The similarity between thyroid and blood repertoires was quantified using the Morisita-Horn index. Through fastp at Q25 and MiXCR, TCRdb rebuilt clones from the public reads, retaining in-frame beta chains. Under each unique CDR3 protein, matching rows form one entry showing the most common genes and DNA. Here the V and J calls rest on TCRdb's processing, not on the authors' analysis. This sample lists hundreds of thousands of distinct CDR3 sequences; over 40% were detected once. The top ten hold over 2.5% of the sample.

Ophthalmopathy patients were characterized by moderately to severely active disease, a Clinical Activity Score of at least 3, a NOSPECS grade of at least 4, and a disease duration under 3 months. Patients with other autoimmune diseases, uncontrolled infections, pregnancy or lactation were excluded from the study. Clinical symptoms, serum thyroxine, TRAb, thyroid ultrasound and orbital computed tomography formed the basis of the diagnosis. Ficoll-Paque density gradient centrifugation was used to isolate PBMCs from approximately 11 ml of fresh peripheral blood. Total RNA was extracted with Trizol reagent and quality-checked on an Agilent 2100 Bioanalyzer. This clonotype was found many times. Its antigen is still unknown. Per-base qualities were not stored, and no clone one base away is much larger. CDR1 and CDR2, per the germline V gene, are LGHNT and FRNRAP. The CDR3 sequence holds 13 residues, the cysteine and phenylalanine included. The sequence is cut down to CDR3 DNA, 39 bases in frame from base 1.

The sequence derives from an adult man with Graves' ophthalmopathy. In this chain, TRBV12-5 is recombined with TRBJ2-2, with 8 bases matching TRBD1. Source material: peripheral blood. The nucleotide sequence is given as TGTGCCAGCGGACAGGGGAACACCGGGGAGCTGTTTTTT. Its translation is CASGQGNTGELFF.